A single sample gave rise to the 19 T cell receptor beta chains below, sequenced in a study of CD8+ T cells in alopecia areata (dated by TCRdb to the late 2010s). Receptor amplification or capture employed the immunoSEQ multiplex PCR assay. To provide template for TCR sequencing, every sample had RNA extracted and reverse transcribed into cDNA. This is the immuneACCESS table as TCRdb keeps it, with only in-frame sequences that have V and J called. A part of the clones is gone; compared with another copy, unresolved V genes explain less than half, and the rest is unexplained. This sample gives 95,000 to 110,000 clones in total; around 84% of them show up just once. The top ten constitute under 25% of the sample. The time point label here, explained by the study, means: around 26 weeks on oral tofacitinib. According to the study, the label for this sample's treatment or condition signals: oral pan-JAK inhibitor, 5-10 mg twice daily.

The sample here was CD8+ T cells sorted from blood, taken at week 24, from a patient treated with tofacitinib. The receptors were sampled from a human donor with alopecia areata.

This chain uses TRBV4-1 with TRBJ1-2; D gene ambiguous. Trimming removed 0 bases from V and 7 bases from J, with 12 bases in between. Per germline, CDR1 MGHRA and CDR2 YSYEKL. The length of the CDR3 is 14 residues. The CDR3 DNA sequence: TGCGCCAGCAGCCAAGAGTATAGTACTTCTGGCTACACCTTC. It is translated as CASSQEYSTSGYTF.

The CDR3 reads CASKGIPRELFF. As DNA, the CDR3 is TGTGCCAGCAAGGGGATCCCCCGGGAGCTGTTTTTT. V usage is TRBV2 and J usage is TRBJ2-2; D might be TRBD1 (5 bases). The CDR3 is 12 residues long. Per the germline V gene, CDR1 is SNHLY and CDR2 is FYNNEI. Trimming took off 7 bases at V and 9 bases at J, with 12 bases between the two ends.

This clone was counted a single time. The chain joins TRBV4-3 to TRBJ2-2; TRBD2 aligns across 14 bases. The CDR3 covers 20 residues. The ends lost 0 bases at V and 5 bases at J; junction bases unmatched: 11. The V gene's germline CDR1 is LGHNA and CDR2 YSLEER. The CDR3 coding sequence is TGCGCCAGCAGCCAAGATGGACCGACTAGCGGGGGGGCCGGAACCGGGGAGCTGTTTTTT. It translates to CASSQDGPTSGGAGTGELFF.

This clone is a singleton in its sample. CDR3 coding DNA: TGTGCCTGGAGTCTCAACCCTACAGATACGCAGTATTTT. It yields the protein CAWSLNPTDTQYF. The chain couples TRBV30 to TRBJ2-3; D is ambiguous. CDR3 length: 13 amino acids. Germline assignment: CDR1 GTSNPN and CDR2 SVGIG (reference sequence). The ends were cut back, 2 bases at V and 3 bases at J, with 9 bases in the middle.

The chain employs TRBV5-4 and TRBJ2-3; 8 bases agree with TRBD2. V gave up 0 bases and J gave up 5 bases; unmatched junction bases: 8. CDR1 is SGHNT, CDR2 YYREEE, per germline (reference sequence). The CDR3 length is 16 residues. The CDR3 loop reads CASSLDGGGYQDTQYF. CDR3 in DNA: TGTGCCAGCAGCTTGGACGGGGGGGGTTACCAAGATACGCAGTATTTT.

The rearrangement joins TRBV2 to TRBJ1-5; 9 bases map to TRBD1. With 2 bases clipped from V and 5 bases from J, the junction kept 4 bases outside the gene matches. The CDR3 sequence is 15 residues long. Germline values: CDR1 SNHLY, CDR2 FYNNEI. The CDR3 DNA follows: TGTGCCAGCAGTGAAAGGGACAGGGTACATCAGCCCCAGCATTTT. The encoded protein is CASSERDRVHQPQHF.

J is TRBJ2-5 and V is TRBV9; either TRBD1 or TRBD2 may supply D (5 bases each). The CDR3 spans 17 residues. Germline assignment: CDR1 SGDLS and CDR2 YYNGEE. The V gene lost 0 bases and the J gene lost 5 bases, with 20 bases spanning the gap. DNA for the CDR3: TGTGCCAGCAGCGTAGGACTTTGGGACCCCAGCACGGAGACCCAGTACTTC. Protein sequence: CASSVGLWDPSTETQYF.

The genes are TRBV7-8 and TRBJ2-7; no definite D call. Between the trimmed V and J ends, which lost 0 bases and 1 base, there was a span of 10 bases. In germline, CDR1 is SGHVS, CDR2 FQNEAQ. The CDR3 totals 15 residues. The CDR3 bases are TGTGCCAGCAGCTTAGCTGGGCGGCAATCCTACGAGCAGTACTTC. It is translated as CASSLAGRQSYEQYF.

The chain links TRBV5-1 to TRBJ1-1, with 7 bases lining up with TRBD1. Germline CDR1 and CDR2: SGHRS and YFSETQ. CDR3 length: 14 amino acids. V dropped 2 bases and J dropped 4; count of bases not matched to a gene: 5. The CDR3 DNA sequence: TGCGCCAGCAGCTTTGGACAGGTTCCCACTGAAGCTTTCTTT. Amino acid sequence: CASSFGQVPTEAFF.

The chain is built from TRBV6-6 and TRBJ1-2, with 7 bases matching TRBD1. J lost 7 bases, V lost 2 bases, and 4 bases had no gene match. Germline values: CDR1 MNHNY, CDR2 SVGAGI (reference sequence). The CDR3 has 13 amino acids. The CDR3 loop is CASSYPDRAGYTF. CDR3 DNA sequence: TGTGCCAGCAGTTACCCAGACAGGGCTGGCTACACCTTC.

The CDR3 nucleotides are TGCGCCAGCAGCCAAGGGAACTACAAGTACTTC. It translates to CASSQGNYKYF. The chain is built from TRBV4-1 and TRBJ2-5; D gene ambiguous. Trimming removed 1 base from V and 12 bases from J, with 9 bases in between. The germline V gene has CDR1 MGHRA and CDR2 YSYEKL. The CDR3 extends over 11 amino acids.

The rearrangement uses TRBV15 and TRBJ1-1, with 7 bases fitting TRBD1. The germline V gene has CDR1 LNHNV and CDR2 YYDKDF (reference sequence). The CDR3 is 15 amino acids. J lost 4 bases, V lost 4 bases, and 9 bases had no gene match. CDR3 in amino acids: CATSKDRDRSTEAFF. The CDR3 DNA reads as TGTGCCACCAGCAAAGACAGGGACCGGAGCACTGAAGCTTTCTTT.

In its sample, this clone was seen once. The chain recombines TRBV5-6 with TRBJ1-2, with D hard to call. Trimming removed 4 bases at V and 7 bases at J, with 14 bases between. This CDR3 comprises 13 residues. Germline V CDR1 and CDR2: SGHDT, YYEEEE. Written as DNA, the CDR3 is TGTGCCAGCAGCCCGAGCCTGACATCTGGCTACACCTTC. Translated, it gives CASSPSLTSGYTF.

The chain combines TRBV6-5 with TRBJ2-3; a weak D match, TRBD2 (6 bases). Germline assignment: CDR1 MNHEY and CDR2 SVGAGI. The CDR3 sequence is 15 residues long. Trimming left V 6 bases short and J 2 bases short, with 15 bases between. The CDR3 loop reads CASSPRGTDTDTQYF. The DNA of the CDR3 is TGTGCCAGCAGCCCACGGGGGACGGACACAGATACGCAGTATTTT.

The chain has TRBV6-1 and TRBJ2-3; D is ambiguous. The V end lost 1 base, the J end lost 4 bases, and 12 bases lay between the germline ends. The CDR3 runs to 15 residues. Looked up from germline, CDR1 is MNHNS and CDR2 is SASEGT. CDR3: CASSEGPPHADTQYF. The CDR3, as DNA: TGTGCCAGCAGTGAAGGGCCTCCACACGCAGATACGCAGTATTTT.

This clone occurred a few times. Other DNA sequences in the sample encode the same CDR3. The rearrangement joins TRBV4-1 to TRBJ2-7; D not certain. This CDR3 is 14 amino acids long. Germline assignment: CDR1 MGHRA and CDR2 YSYEKL. V was cut by 3 bases and J by 6 bases, with 15 bases left in between. The CDR3 reads CASSQGGVLGEQYF. The CDR3 DNA sequence: TGCGCCAGCAGCCAGGGTGGGGTCCTGGGCGAGCAGTACTTC.

V is TRBV5-6 and J is TRBJ1-1; D not resolved. The CDR3 consists of 15 residues. Germline V lookup: CDR1 SGHDT, CDR2 YYEEEE. V was shortened by 3 bases and J by 1 base, with 13 bases between the two germline ends. The CDR3 spells CASSYEPAGNTEAFF. In nucleotides, the CDR3 is TGTGCCAGCAGCTACGAGCCGGCCGGGAACACTGAAGCTTTCTTT.

The CDR3 protein is CAISDGHYNEQFF. CDR3 bases: TGTGCCATCAGTGATGGCCACTACAATGAGCAGTTCTTC. V usage is TRBV10-3 and J usage is TRBJ2-1; no reliable D call. The CDR3 extends over 13 amino acids. V was shortened by 3 bases and J by 3 bases, with 6 bases between the two germline ends. Looked up from germline, CDR1 is ENHRY and CDR2 is SYGVKD.

The genes are TRBV28 and TRBJ1-4; D remains unclear. Germline CDR1 reads MDHEN; CDR2 reads SYDVKM. The CDR3 runs 12 residues. V lost 2 bases and J 8 bases, leaving 6 bases between the germline ends. The CDR3 bases are TGTGCCAGCAGTTTACTGATGGAAAAACTGTTTTTT. Translating gives CASSLLMEKLFF.